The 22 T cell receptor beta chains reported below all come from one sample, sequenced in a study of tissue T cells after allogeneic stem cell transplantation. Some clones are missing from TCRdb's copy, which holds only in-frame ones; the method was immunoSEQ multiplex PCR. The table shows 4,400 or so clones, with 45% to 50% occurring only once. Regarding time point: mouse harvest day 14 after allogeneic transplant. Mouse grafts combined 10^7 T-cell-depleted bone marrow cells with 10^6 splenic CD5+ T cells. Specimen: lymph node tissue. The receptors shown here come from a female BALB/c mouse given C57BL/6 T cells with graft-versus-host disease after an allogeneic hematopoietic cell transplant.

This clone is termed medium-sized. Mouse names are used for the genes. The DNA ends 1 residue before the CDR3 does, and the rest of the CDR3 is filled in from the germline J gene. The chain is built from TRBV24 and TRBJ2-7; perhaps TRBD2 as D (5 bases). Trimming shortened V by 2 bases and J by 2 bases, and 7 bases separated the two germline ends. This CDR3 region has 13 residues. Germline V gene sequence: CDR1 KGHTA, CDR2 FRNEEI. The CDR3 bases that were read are TGTGCCAGCAGTCTGAACTGGACCTATGAACAGTAC. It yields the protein CASSLNWTYEQY. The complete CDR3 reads CASSLNWTYEQYF.

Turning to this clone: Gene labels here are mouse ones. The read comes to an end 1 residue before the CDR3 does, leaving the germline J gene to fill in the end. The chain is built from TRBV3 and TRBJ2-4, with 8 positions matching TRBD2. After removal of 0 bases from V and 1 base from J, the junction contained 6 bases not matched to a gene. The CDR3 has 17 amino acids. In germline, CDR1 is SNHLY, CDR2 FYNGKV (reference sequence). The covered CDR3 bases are TGTGCCAGCAGCTTAGCGCACGGGGGGGCGCGTCAAAACACCTTGTAC. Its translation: CASSLAHGGARQNTLY. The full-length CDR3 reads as CASSLAHGGARQNTLYF.

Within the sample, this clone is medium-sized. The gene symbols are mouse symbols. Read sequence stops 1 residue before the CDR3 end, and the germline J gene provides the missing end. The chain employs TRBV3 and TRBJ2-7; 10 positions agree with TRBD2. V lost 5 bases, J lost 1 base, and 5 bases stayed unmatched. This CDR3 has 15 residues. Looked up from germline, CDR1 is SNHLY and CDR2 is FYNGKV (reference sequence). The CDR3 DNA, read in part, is TGTGCCAGCAGCCTCCGGACTGGGGGTTCCTATGAACAGTAC. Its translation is CASSLRTGGSYEQY. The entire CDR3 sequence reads CASSLRTGGSYEQYF.

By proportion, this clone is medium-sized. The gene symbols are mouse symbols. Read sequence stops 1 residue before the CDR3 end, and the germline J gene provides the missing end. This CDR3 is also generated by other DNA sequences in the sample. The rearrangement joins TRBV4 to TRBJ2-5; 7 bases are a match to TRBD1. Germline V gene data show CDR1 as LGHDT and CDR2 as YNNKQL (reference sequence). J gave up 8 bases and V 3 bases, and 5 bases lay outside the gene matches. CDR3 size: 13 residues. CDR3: CASSYRDRGTQYF. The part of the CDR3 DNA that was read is TGTGCCAGCAGCTACCGGGACAGAGGCACCCAGTAC.

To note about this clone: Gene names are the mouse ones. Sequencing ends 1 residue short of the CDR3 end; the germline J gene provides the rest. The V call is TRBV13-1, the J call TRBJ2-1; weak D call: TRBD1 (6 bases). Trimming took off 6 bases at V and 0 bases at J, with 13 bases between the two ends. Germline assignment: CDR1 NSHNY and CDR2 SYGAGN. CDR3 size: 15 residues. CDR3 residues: CASTRDNYNYAEQFF. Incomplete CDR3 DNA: TGTGCCAGCACCCGGGACAATTATAACTATGCTGAGCAGTTC.

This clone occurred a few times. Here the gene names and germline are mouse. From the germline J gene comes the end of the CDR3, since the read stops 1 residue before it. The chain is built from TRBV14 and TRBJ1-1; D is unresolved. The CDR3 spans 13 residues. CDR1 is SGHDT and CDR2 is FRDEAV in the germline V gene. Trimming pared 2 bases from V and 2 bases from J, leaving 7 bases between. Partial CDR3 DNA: TGTGCCAGCAGTTTATCCAGTAACACAGAAGTCTTC. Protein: CASSLSSNTEVF. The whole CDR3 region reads CASSLSSNTEVFF. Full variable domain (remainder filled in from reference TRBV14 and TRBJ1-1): EAGVTQSPRYAVLQEGQAVSFWCDPISGHDTLYWYQQPRDQGPQLLVYFRDEAVIDNSQLPSDRFSAVRPKGTNSTLKIQSAKQGDTATYLCASSLSSNTEVFFGKGTRLTVV.

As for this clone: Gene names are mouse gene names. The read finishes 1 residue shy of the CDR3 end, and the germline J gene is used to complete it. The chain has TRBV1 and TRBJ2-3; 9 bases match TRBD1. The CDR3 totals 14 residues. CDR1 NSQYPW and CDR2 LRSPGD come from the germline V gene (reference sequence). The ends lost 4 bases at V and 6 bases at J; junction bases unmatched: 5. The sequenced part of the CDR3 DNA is TGCACCTGCAGTGATCGGGACAGGGCGGAAACGCTGTAT. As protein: CTCSDRDRAETLY. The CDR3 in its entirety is CTCSDRDRAETLYF.

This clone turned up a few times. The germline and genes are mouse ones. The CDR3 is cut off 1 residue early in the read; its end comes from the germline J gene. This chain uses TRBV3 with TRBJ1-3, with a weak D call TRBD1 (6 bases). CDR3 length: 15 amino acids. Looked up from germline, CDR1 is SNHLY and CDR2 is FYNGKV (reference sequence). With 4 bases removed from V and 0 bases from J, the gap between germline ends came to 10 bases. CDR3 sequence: CASSWRGDSGNTLYF. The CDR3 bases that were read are TGTGCCAGCAGCTGGAGGGGGGATTCTGGAAATACGCTCTAT.

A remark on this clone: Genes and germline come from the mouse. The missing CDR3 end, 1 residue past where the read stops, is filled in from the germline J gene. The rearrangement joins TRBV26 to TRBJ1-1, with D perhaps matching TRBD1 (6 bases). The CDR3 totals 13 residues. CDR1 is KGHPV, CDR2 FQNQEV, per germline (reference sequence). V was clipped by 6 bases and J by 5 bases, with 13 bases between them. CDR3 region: CASRSGGATEVFF. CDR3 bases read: TGTGCCAGCAGGTCGGGGGGCGCAACAGAAGTCTTC.

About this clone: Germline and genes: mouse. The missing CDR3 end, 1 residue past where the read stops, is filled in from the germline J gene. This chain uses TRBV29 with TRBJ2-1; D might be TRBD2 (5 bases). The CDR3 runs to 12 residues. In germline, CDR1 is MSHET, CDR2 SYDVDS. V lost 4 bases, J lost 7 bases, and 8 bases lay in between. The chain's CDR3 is CASSWVGAEQFF. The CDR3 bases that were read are TGTGCTAGCAGTTGGGTGGGGGCTGAGCAGTTC.

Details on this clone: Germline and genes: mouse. The DNA read from the CDR3 is TGTGCCTGGAGTCTAAGTATACAGGGGAACTCCGACTACACC. Translating gives CAWSLSIQGNSDYT. In full, the CDR3 reads CAWSLSIQGNSDYTF. The chain carries TRBV31 and TRBJ1-2; 7 bases align to TRBD1. The read gets to within 1 residue of the CDR3 end, and the germline J gene fills in the rest. J lost 2 bases, V lost 0 bases, and 6 bases had no gene match. CDR1 and CDR2 from the germline V gene are GKSSPN and SITVG. The CDR3 spans 15 residues.

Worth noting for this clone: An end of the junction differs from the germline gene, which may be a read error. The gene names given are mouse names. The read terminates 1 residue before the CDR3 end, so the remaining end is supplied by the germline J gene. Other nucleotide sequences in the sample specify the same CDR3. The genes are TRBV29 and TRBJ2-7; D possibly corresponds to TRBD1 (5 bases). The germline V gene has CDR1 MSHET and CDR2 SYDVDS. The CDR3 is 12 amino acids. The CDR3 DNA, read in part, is TGCGCTAGCAGTTCCCGACAGTATGAACAGTAC. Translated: CASSSRQYEQY. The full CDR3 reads CASSSRQYEQYF.

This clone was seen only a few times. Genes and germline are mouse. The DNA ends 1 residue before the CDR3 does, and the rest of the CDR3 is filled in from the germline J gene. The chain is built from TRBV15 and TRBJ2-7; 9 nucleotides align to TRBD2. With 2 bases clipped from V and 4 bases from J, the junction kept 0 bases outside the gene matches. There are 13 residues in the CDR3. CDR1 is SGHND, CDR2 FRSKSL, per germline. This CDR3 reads CASSLTGGYEQYF. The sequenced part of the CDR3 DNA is TGTGCCAGCAGTTTAACTGGGGGGTATGAACAGTAC.

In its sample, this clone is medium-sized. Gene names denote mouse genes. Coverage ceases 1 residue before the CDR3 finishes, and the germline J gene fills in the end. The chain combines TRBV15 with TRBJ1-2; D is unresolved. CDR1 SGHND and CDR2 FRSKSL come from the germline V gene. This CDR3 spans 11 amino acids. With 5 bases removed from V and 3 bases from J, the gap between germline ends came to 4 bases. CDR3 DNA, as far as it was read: TGTGCCAGCAGTCTTCACTCCGACTACACC. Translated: CASSLHSDYT. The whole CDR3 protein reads CASSLHSDYTF.

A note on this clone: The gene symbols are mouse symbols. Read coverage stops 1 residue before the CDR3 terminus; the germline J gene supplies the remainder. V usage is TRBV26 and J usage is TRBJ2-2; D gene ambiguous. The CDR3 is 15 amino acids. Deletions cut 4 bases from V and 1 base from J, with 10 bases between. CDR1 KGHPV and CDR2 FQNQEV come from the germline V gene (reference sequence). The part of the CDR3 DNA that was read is TGTGCCAGCAGTCGCGAGAGGCGAAACACCGGGCAGCTCTAC. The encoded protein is CASSRERRNTGQLY. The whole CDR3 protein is CASSRERRNTGQLYF.

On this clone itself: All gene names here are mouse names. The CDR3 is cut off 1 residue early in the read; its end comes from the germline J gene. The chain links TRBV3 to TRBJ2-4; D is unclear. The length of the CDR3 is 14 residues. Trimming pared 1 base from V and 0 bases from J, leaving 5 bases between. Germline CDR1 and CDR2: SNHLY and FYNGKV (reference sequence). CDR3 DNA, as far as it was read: TGTGCCAGCAGCTTAGAGGGAAGTCAAAACACCTTGTAC. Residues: CASSLEGSQNTLY. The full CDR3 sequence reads CASSLEGSQNTLYF.

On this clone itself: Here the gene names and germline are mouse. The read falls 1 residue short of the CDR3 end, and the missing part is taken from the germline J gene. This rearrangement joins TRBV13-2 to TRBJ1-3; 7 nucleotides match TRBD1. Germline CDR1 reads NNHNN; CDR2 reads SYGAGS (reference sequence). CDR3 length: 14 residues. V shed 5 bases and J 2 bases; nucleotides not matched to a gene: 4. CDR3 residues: CASGPGQAGNTLYF. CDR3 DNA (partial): TGTGCCAGCGGGCCTGGACAGGCTGGAAATACGCTCTAT.

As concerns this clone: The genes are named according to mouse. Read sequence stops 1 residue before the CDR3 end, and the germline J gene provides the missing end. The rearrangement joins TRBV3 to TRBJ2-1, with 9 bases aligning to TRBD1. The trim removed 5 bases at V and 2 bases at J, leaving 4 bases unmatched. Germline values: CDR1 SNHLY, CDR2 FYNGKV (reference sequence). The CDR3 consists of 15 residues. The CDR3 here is CASSPDRGDYAEQFF. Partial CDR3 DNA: TGTGCCAGCAGCCCCGACAGGGGGGACTATGCTGAGCAGTTC.

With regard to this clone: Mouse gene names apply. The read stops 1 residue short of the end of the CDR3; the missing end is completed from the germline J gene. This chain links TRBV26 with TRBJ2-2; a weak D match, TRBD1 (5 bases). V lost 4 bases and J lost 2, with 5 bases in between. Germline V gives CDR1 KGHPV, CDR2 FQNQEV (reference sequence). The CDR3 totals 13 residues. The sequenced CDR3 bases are TGTGCCAGCAGTCCAGGGAACACCGGGCAGCTCTAC. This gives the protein CASSPGNTGQLY. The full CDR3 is CASSPGNTGQLYF.

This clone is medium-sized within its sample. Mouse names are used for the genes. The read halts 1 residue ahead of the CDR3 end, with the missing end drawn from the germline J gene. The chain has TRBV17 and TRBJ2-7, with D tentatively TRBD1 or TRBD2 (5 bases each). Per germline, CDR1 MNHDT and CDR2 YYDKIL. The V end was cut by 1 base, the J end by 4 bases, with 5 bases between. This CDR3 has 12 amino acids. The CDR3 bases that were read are TGTGCTAGCAGTAGAGGGGGGTATGAACAGTAC. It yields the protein CASSRGGYEQY. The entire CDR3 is CASSRGGYEQYF.

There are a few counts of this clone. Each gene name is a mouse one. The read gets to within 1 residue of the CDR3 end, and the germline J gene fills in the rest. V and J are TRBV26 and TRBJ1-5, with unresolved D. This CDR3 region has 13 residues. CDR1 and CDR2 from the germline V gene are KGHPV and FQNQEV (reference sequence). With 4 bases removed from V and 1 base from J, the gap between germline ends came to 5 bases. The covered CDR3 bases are TGTGCCAGCAGTCGAGGGAACAACCAGGCTCCGCTT. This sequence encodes CASSRGNNQAPL. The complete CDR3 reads CASSRGNNQAPLF. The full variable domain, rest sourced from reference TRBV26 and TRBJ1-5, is NSKVIQTPRYLVKGQGQKAKMRCIPEKGHPVVFWYQQNKNNEFKFLINFQNQEVLQQIDMTEKRFSAECPSNSPCSLEIQSSEAGDSALYLCASSRGNNQAPLFGEGTRLSVL.

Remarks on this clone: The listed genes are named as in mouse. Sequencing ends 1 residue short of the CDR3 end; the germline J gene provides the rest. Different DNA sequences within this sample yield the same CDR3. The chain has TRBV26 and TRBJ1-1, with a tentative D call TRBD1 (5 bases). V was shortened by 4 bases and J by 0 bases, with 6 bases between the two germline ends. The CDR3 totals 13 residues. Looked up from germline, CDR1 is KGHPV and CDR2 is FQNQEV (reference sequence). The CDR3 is CASSRGQNTEVFF. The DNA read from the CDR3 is TGTGCCAGCAGTCGGGGACAGAACACAGAAGTCTTC. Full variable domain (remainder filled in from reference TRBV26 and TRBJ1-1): NSKVIQTPRYLVKGQGQKAKMRCIPEKGHPVVFWYQQNKNNEFKFLINFQNQEVLQQIDMTEKRFSAECPSNSPCSLEIQSSEAGDSALYLCASSRGQNTEVFFGKGTRLTVV.